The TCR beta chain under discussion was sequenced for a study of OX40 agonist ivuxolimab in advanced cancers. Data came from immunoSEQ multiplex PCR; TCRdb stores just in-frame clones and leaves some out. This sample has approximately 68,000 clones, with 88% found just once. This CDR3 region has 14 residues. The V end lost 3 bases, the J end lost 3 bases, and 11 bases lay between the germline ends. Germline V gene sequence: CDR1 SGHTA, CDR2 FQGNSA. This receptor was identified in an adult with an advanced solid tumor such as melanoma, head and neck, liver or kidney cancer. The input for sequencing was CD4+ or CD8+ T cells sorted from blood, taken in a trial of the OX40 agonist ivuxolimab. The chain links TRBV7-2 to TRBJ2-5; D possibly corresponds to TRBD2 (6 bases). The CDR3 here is CASSFGGVKETQYF. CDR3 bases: TGTGCCAGCAGCTTCGGCGGGGTGAAAGAGACCCAGTACTTC.